This T cell receptor beta chain came from a study of blood T cell repertoires in COVID-19. In the study overall: Material from acute and convalescent COVID-19 was sourced from the United States, Italy and Spain. Sources were T cells, B-cell-depleted T cells, or PBMCs; the material itself was cDNA or gDNA.

Measured with immunoSEQ multiplex PCR; TCRdb has only the in-frame clones, and not every one. The table has roughly 430,000 clones, roughly 86% seen once; the top ten hold approximately 2.1%. Participants were aged roughly 18 to 100 years from roughly 26 US areas. Each participant's cohort was designated according to participant-reported clinical history. The germline gives CDR1 SGHRS, CDR2 YFSETQ. This CDR3 has 17 residues. V lost 4 bases to trimming and J lost 6 bases; unmatched junction nucleotides: 10. The chain employs TRBV5-1 and TRBJ2-2; the match to TRBD2 covers 12 bases. The clonotype comes from a woman between 40 and 50 years old with acute COVID-19. The specimen sequenced was PBMCs or T cells enriched from blood (not recorded which). DNA for the CDR3: TGCGCCAGCAGCCCCATCCCCGGGACTAGCGGGCCCGGGGAGCTGTTTTTT. It yields the protein CASSPIPGTSGPGELFF.